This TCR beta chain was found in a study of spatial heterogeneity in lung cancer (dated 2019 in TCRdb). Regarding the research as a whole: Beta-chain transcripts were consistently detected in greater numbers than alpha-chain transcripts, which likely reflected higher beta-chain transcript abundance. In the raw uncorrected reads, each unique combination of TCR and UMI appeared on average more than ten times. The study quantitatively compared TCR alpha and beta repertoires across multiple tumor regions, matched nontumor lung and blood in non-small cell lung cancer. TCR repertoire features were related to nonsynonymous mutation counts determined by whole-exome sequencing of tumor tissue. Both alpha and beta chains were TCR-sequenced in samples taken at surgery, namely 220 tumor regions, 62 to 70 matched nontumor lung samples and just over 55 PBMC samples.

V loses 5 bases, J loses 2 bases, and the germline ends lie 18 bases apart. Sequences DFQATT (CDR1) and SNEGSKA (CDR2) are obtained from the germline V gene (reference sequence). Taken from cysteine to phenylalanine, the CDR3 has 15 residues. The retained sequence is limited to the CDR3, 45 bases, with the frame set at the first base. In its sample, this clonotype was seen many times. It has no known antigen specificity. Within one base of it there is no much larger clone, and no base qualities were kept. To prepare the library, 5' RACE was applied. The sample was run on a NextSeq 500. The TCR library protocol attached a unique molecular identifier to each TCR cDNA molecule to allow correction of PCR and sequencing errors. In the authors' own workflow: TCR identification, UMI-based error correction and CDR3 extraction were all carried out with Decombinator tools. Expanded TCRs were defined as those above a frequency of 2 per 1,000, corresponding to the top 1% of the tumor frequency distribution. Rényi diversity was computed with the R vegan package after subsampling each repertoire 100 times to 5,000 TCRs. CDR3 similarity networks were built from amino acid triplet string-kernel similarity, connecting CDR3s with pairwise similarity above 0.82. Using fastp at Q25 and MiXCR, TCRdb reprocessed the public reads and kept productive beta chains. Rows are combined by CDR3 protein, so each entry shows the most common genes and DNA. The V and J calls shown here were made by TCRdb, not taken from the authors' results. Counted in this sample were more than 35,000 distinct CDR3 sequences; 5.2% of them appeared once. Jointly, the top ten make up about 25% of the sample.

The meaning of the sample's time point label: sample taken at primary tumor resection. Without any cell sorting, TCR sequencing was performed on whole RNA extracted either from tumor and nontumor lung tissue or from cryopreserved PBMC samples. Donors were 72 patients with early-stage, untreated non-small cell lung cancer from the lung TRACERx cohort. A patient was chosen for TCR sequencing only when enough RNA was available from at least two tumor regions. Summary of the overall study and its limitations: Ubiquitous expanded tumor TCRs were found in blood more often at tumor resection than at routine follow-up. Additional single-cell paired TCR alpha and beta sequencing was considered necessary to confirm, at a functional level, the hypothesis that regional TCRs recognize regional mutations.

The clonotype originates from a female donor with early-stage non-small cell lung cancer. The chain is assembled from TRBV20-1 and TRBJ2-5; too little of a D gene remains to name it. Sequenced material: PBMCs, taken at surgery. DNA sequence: TGCAGTGCTCCTTCGCGCGACCGGGCACAAGAGACCCAGTACTTC. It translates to CSAPSRDRAQETQYF.